Reported below is one T cell receptor beta chain. These data originate in a study of blood T cells in healthy people across ages. Donor samples were obtained from healthy Caucasian individuals from Russia, aged 6 to 90. It was with a sample-barcoded 5' primer and a J-beta primer mix that a second PCR of roughly 6 to 12 cycles was run. A single record per CDR3 protein comes from TCRdb applying MiXCR to the 5' RACE reads. The sample lists just under 550,000 distinct CDR3 sequences, under 30% occurring once. The CDR3 spans 12 residues. Germline CDR1 is ENHRY and CDR2 is SYGVKD. V was clipped by 3 bases and J by 8 bases, with 10 bases between them. Separately, the same data were catalogued under a study of T cells of mothers and their children. As that report states: Over 9.5 million reads per mother and approximately 3.2 million per child were obtained.

This chain links TRBV10-3 with TRBJ1-2; TRBD1 is a possible D gene (6 bases). The specimen was blood. This sequence was found in a boy aged 10-17 years in good health. Here the CDR3 reads CAISDAGDGYTF. In nucleotides, the CDR3 is TGTGCCATCAGTGACGCAGGGGACGGCTACACCTTC.